This T cell receptor (beta chain) was sequenced in a study of OX40 agonist ivuxolimab in advanced cancers. Study summary: In this cohort, patients received ivuxolimab, an agonistic anti-OX40 (CD134) antibody. From 23 to 79 years was the age range, with a mean of about 56 years, and about 83% were male. Findings and limits, study-wide: CD8+ T cells showed, on average, more clonal expansion than CD4+ cells.

Using immunoSEQ multiplex PCR, the repertoire was profiled, and TCRdb retains in-frame clones only, with some absent. Of under 80,000 clones listed, 70% to 90% are singletons. CDR1 and CDR2 (germline): MNHNS, SASEGT. Trimming removed 7 bases from V and 6 bases from J, with 15 bases in between. This CDR3 is built from 13 residues. This clone occurred once. Its antigen is not known. The sequencing used CD4+ or CD8+ T cells sorted from blood, collected in a trial of the OX40 agonist ivuxolimab. V and J are TRBV6-1 and TRBJ1-1; D uncertain. The TCR comes from an adult with an advanced solid tumor such as melanoma, head and neck, liver or kidney cancer. The CDR3, as DNA: TGTGCCAGCATAGTTTCAAGGAGCGCTGAAGCTTTCTTT. It translates to CASIVSRSAEAFF.